This T cell receptor (beta chain) derives from a study of cytomegalovirus exposure and HLA in healthy donors. Whole-study findings and limits: The authors listed 150 to 200 TCR beta chains as cytomegalovirus-associated. Excluded were some V segments that proved indistinguishable, including TRBV6-2 and TRBV6-3. In a later analysis, HLA-associated beta chains showed higher expansion and lower generation probabilities than comparable chains. Most CMV-associated TCR beta chains appeared HLA-restricted in a later analysis.

Trimming shortened V by 2 bases and J by 1 base, and 9 bases separated the two germline ends. The CDR3 length is 15 residues. Germline V lookup: CDR1 SNHLY, CDR2 FYNNEI. Turning to this clone: Its cognate antigen is unknown.

The PCR had 60 Vbeta and 13 Jbeta primers. TCRdb keeps only in-frame clones here, not all; method: immunoSEQ multiplex PCR. Altogether approximately 190,000 clones are present, approximately 82% being singletons, with the ten largest covering 1.5% to 2%. This sequence joins TRBV2 and TRBJ1-3; unclear D gene. The sample taken for sequencing was PBMCs. This sequence originates from a man aged 40-49 years in good health and CMV-seropositive. CDR3 loop: CASSEQASSGNTIYF. The DNA for the CDR3 is TGTGCCAGCAGTGAACAGGCTTCGTCTGGAAACACCATATATTTT.